These 27 T cell receptor beta chains originate from one sample sequenced in a study of shared clonotypes between healthy human individuals. Some clones are missing from TCRdb's copy, which holds only in-frame ones; the method was immunoSEQ multiplex PCR. The sample contains fewer than 550,000 clones, about 80% of which appear only once. The specimen was PBMCs. The receptors here all came from a middle-aged woman in good health. Some clones in this sample may be carry-over from other donors' samples.

The chain joins TRBV23-1 to TRBJ1-3; D not certain. TRBV23-1 is marked as an open reading frame, function uncertain. This CDR3 comprises 13 residues. V lost 6 bases and J lost 4, with 10 bases in between. CDR3 nucleotides: TGCGCCAGCAGACCATTCCCGGGAAACACCATATATTTT. This encodes CASRPFPGNTIYF.

The chain employs TRBV7-2 and TRBJ2-2; TRBD2 agrees at 7 bases. Germline values: CDR1 SGHTA, CDR2 FQGNSA. Germline trimming cut 1 base from V and 0 bases from J; bases unmatched to any gene: 2. The CDR3 sequence is 16 residues long. The CDR3 region has the DNA TGTGCCAGCAGCTTAGTTAGCGGGTCGAACACCGGGGAGCTGTTTTTT. It is translated as CASSLVSGSNTGELFF.

About this clone itself: The junction shows a germline mismatch at one end, possibly a read error. The V gene is TRBV7-9, the J gene TRBJ1-2; D not certain. The CDR3 is made up of 12 amino acids. Germline CDR1 reads SEHNR; CDR2 reads FQNEAQ (reference sequence). The CDR3 coding sequence is TGTGCCAACAGCTTATTATCCTATGGCCACACCTTC. Translation gives CANSLLSYGHTF.

The chain recombines TRBV6-1 with TRBJ1-2; 10 bases align to TRBD1. This CDR3 comprises 13 residues. Germline trimming cut 6 bases from V and 4 bases from J; bases unmatched to any gene: 2. Germline lookup yields CDR1 MNHNS and CDR2 SASEGT. The CDR3 DNA is TGTGCCAGCAGGGGGACAGGGGCCTATGGCTACACCTTC. Encoded protein: CASRGTGAYGYTF.

The rearrangement uses TRBV7-9 and TRBJ1-5, with TRBD1 identical over 7 bases. J lost 4 bases, V lost 5 bases, and 5 bases had no gene match. This CDR3 has 14 residues. Germline V gene data show CDR1 as SEHNR and CDR2 as FQNEAQ (reference sequence). CDR3 protein: CASSPDRVNQPQHF. CDR3 nucleotides: TGTGCCAGCAGCCCCGACAGGGTGAATCAGCCCCAGCATTTT.

The chain joins TRBV7-9 to TRBJ2-7; 9 positions agree with TRBD1. Unmatched junction bases numbered 4, after V lost 5 bases and J lost 2 bases. CDR1 and CDR2 (germline): SEHNR, FQNEAQ (reference sequence). The CDR3 is 14 amino acids. The CDR3 DNA reads TGTGCCAGCAGCGTGGGACAGGGTCCCTACGAGCAGTACTTC. The encoded protein is CASSVGQGPYEQYF.

V and J are TRBV5-1 and TRBJ2-2, with 8 bases identical to TRBD1. This CDR3 contains 17 residues. Per germline, CDR1 SGHRS and CDR2 YFSETQ. The trim removed 4 bases at V and 4 bases at J, leaving 12 bases unmatched. CDR3: CASSSTGGQVSTGELFF. The CDR3 nucleotides read TGCGCCAGCAGCAGTACAGGGGGTCAAGTTAGCACCGGGGAGCTGTTTTTT.

The chain links TRBV25-1 to TRBJ2-1; D remains unclear. V lost 3 bases, J lost 7 bases, and 10 bases lay in between. The CDR3 is made up of 13 amino acids. Germline loops: CDR1 MGHDK, CDR2 SYGVNS. CDR3: CASSDPPENEQFF. Written as DNA, the CDR3 is TGTGCCAGCAGTGATCCCCCTGAAAATGAGCAGTTCTTC.

The V gene is TRBV5-4, the J gene TRBJ1-4; D is perhaps TRBD1 (5 bases). CDR3 length equals 14 residues. Trimming stripped 4 bases from V and 8 bases from J, with 15 bases between. The V gene's germline CDR1 is SGHNT and CDR2 YYREEE (reference sequence). The CDR3 is CASSPTGGDEKLFF. The DNA of the CDR3 is TGTGCCAGCAGCCCGACGGGAGGGGACGAAAAACTGTTTTTT. The variable domain in full, completed from reference TRBV5-4 and TRBJ1-4, reads ETGVTQSPTHLIKTRGQQVTLRCSSQSGHNTVSWYQQALGQGPQFIFQYYREEENGRGNFPPRFSGLQFPNYSSELNVNALELDDSALYLCASSPTGGDEKLFFGSGTQLSVL.

This chain connects TRBV5-4 to TRBJ2-1; no clear D gene. Trimming stripped 2 bases from V and 6 bases from J, with 6 bases between. The CDR3 extends over 12 amino acids. CDR1 SGHNT and CDR2 YYREEE come from the germline V gene (reference sequence). CDR3 DNA: TGTGCCAGCAGCTTCGACGGCAATGAGCAGTTCTTC. Its translation is CASSFDGNEQFF.

The chain links TRBV19 to TRBJ1-5; no reliable D call. Per germline, CDR1 LNHDA and CDR2 SQIVND (reference sequence). CDR3 size: 15 residues. Trimming removed 11 bases at V and 0 bases at J, with 17 bases between. The CDR3 coding sequence is TGTGCCGGCAGAGTAGGCAGAAATAGCAATCAGCCCCAGCATTTT. It specifies CAGRVGRNSNQPQHF.

This clone was counted only a few times. The chain recombines TRBV19 with TRBJ1-1, with a weak D call TRBD1 (5 bases). Between the trimmed V and J ends, which lost 2 bases and 9 bases, there was a span of 10 bases. CDR1 and CDR2 (germline): LNHDA, SQIVND (reference sequence). The CDR3 sequence is 12 residues long. The CDR3 spells CASSIRKGQAFF. CDR3 DNA: TGTGCCAGTAGTATAAGGAAGGGACAAGCTTTCTTT. Complete variable domain (other parts from reference TRBV19 and TRBJ1-1): DGGITQSPKYLFRKEGQNVTLSCEQNLNHDAMYWYRQDPGQGLRLIYYSQIVNDFQKGDIAEGYSVSREKKESFPLTVTSAQKNPTAFYLCASSIRKGQAFFGQGTRLTVV.

CDR3 sequence reads: CASSQAQASSYNEQFF. CDR3 in DNA: TGTGCCAGCAGCCAAGCTCAGGCGAGCTCCTACAATGAGCAGTTCTTC. The chain combines TRBV4-2 with TRBJ2-1, with D unclear. Germline V gene sequence: CDR1 LGHNA, CDR2 YNFKEQ. This CDR3 comprises 16 residues. V was trimmed by 1 base and J by 0 bases, leaving 10 bases between them.

The chain employs TRBV9 and TRBJ1-3, with D possibly matching TRBD1 (5 bases). V was trimmed by 0 bases and J by 4 bases, leaving 17 bases between them. The CDR3 length is 17 residues. The germline gives CDR1 SGDLS, CDR2 YYNGEE. In DNA, the CDR3 is TGTGCCAGCAGCGTAGCCGTGCGGGCCGAGGGGGGAAACACCATATATTTT. This encodes CASSVAVRAEGGNTIYF.

The V call is TRBV5-1, the J call TRBJ2-6; 8 nucleotides agree with TRBD2. The length of the CDR3 is 18 residues. J lost 0 bases, V lost 0 bases, and 5 bases had no gene match. Germline V gives CDR1 SGHRS, CDR2 YFSETQ. The CDR3 reads CASSLVAGTPSGANVLTF. CDR3 nucleotide sequence: TGCGCCAGCAGCTTGGTAGCGGGGACCCCCTCTGGGGCCAACGTCCTGACTTTC. The whole variable domain, filled in from reference TRBV5-1 and TRBJ2-6, reads KAGVTQTPRYLIKTRGQQVTLSCSPISGHRSVSWYQQTPGQGLQFLFEYFSETQRNKGNFPGRFSGRQFSNSRSEMNVSTLELGDSALYLCASSLVAGTPSGANVLTFGAGSRLTVL.

This chain joins TRBV13 and TRBJ2-1, with D hard to call. The CDR3 is 19 residues long. The ends were cut back, 1 base at V and 0 bases at J, with 19 bases in the middle. Per the germline V gene, CDR1 is PRHDT and CDR2 is FYEKMQ (reference sequence). CDR3 residues: CASSLDSLETLSSYNEQFF. In DNA, the CDR3 is TGTGCCAGCAGCTTAGATTCGTTGGAGACCCTTTCCTCCTACAATGAGCAGTTCTTC.

The chain has TRBV4-1 and TRBJ1-5; D perhaps matches TRBD1 (6 bases). Trimming shortened V by 0 bases and J by 9 bases, and 15 bases separated the two germline ends. Germline loops: CDR1 MGHRA, CDR2 YSYEKL. The CDR3 runs 15 residues. The CDR3 protein is CASSQEGGRVRPQHF. CDR3 bases: TGCGCCAGCAGCCAAGAAGGGGGACGGGTTAGGCCCCAGCATTTT.

This chain joins TRBV15 and TRBJ2-1; TRBD2 matches 7 bases. The germline CDR1 and CDR2 sequences are LNHNV and YYDKDF (reference sequence). Trimming at V came to 5 bases and at J to 7 bases, leaving 8 bases not matched to a gene. The CDR3 is 14 residues long. In nucleotides, the CDR3 is TGTGCCACCAGCTCCGGGAGGCTAGTTAATGAGCAGTTCTTC. Amino acids: CATSSGRLVNEQFF. Based on the CDR3 plus reference TRBV15 and TRBJ2-1, the full variable domain is DAMVIQNPRYQVTQFGKPVTLSCSQTLNHNVMYWYQQKSSQAPKLLFHYYDKDFNNEADTPDNFQSRRPNTSFCFLDIRSPGLGDTAMYLCATSSGRLVNEQFFGPGTRLTVL.

Regarding this clone: Within the sample, other DNA sequences also encode this same CDR3. This chain joins TRBV11-3 and TRBJ1-3; D is uncertain. This CDR3 contains 12 residues. Germline CDR1 SGHNT, CDR2 YENEEA. Trimming removed 4 bases at V and 4 bases at J, with 5 bases between. Written as DNA, the CDR3 is TGTGCCAGCAGCTCGGGCGGAAACACCATATATTTT. Residues: CASSSGGNTIYF.

The chain is built from TRBV2 and TRBJ2-3; TRBD2 matches at 9 bases. CDR1 and CDR2 (germline): SNHLY, FYNNEI. Germline trimming cut 6 bases from V and 4 bases from J; bases unmatched to any gene: 11. This CDR3 comprises 16 residues. DNA of the CDR3: TGTGCCAGCAGCTCTAGAGCGGGAGGAGTGGCAGATACGCAGTATTTT. Translated, it gives CASSSRAGGVADTQYF.

The chain uses TRBV11-2 and TRBJ1-5, with TRBD1 identical over 7 bases. From germline, CDR1 is SGHAT and CDR2 FQNNGV. The CDR3 has 15 amino acids. V was clipped by 3 bases and J by 0 bases; unmatched bases: 2. In DNA, the CDR3 is TGTGCCAGCAGCTTGGGACAGTATAGCAATCAGCCCCAGCATTTT. It is translated as CASSLGQYSNQPQHF.

V is TRBV7-2 and J is TRBJ2-1; possibly TRBD2 for D (6 bases). The length of the CDR3 is 15 residues. Germline V gene sequence: CDR1 SGHTA, CDR2 FQGNSA. V was cut by 4 bases and J by 0 bases, with 10 bases left in between. This CDR3 is CASSSGTSSYNEQFF. DNA for the CDR3: TGTGCCAGCAGCTCCGGGACTTCCTCCTACAATGAGCAGTTCTTC.

The V gene is TRBV4-2, the J gene TRBJ1-2; D remains ambiguous. CDR3 length: 18 residues. CDR1 and CDR2 (germline): LGHNA, YNFKEQ. V shed 0 bases and J shed 4 bases, with 21 bases lying between them. The CDR3 is CASSQDPISGRRGYGYTF. The CDR3 DNA follows: TGTGCCAGCAGCCAAGATCCAATTTCCGGAAGACGGGGCTATGGCTACACCTTC.

Concerning this clone: Other nucleotide sequences from this sample produce the same CDR3. This chain uses TRBV7-9 with TRBJ2-5; D tentatively fits TRBD1 or TRBD2 (5 bases each). Trimming removed 1 base at V and 4 bases at J, with 7 bases between. The CDR3 consists of 13 residues. Germline V gene lookup returns CDR1 SEHNR and CDR2 FQNEAQ (reference sequence). The CDR3 DNA reads as TGTGCCAGCAGCTTAGGGGGGTCAGAGACCCAGTACTTC. Its translation: CASSLGGSETQYF. Drawing the rest from reference TRBV7-9 and TRBJ2-5, the complete variable domain is DTGVSQNPRHKITKRGQNVTFRCDPISEHNRLYWYRQTLGQGPEFLTYFQNEAQLEKSRLLSDRFSAERPKGSFSTLEIQRTEQGDSAMYLCASSLGGSETQYFGPGTRLLVL.

The rearrangement joins TRBV2 to TRBJ1-1, with TRBD1 as a possible D gene (6 bases). Germline V gene lookup returns CDR1 SNHLY and CDR2 FYNNEI. Trimming left V 6 bases short and J 3 bases short, with 14 bases between. CDR3 length equals 14 residues. CDR3 sequence reads: CASRIRGFDTEAFF. The CDR3, as DNA: TGTGCCAGCAGGATTAGGGGGTTCGACACTGAAGCTTTCTTT.

This chain joins TRBV15 and TRBJ2-1, with unresolved D. The V gene lost 0 bases and the J gene lost 0 bases, with 12 bases spanning the gap. Germline CDR1 LNHNV, CDR2 YYDKDF (reference sequence). The CDR3 runs 17 residues. This CDR3 reads CATSRDFNSISYNEQFF. The CDR3 DNA follows: TGTGCCACCAGCAGAGATTTCAACTCGATCTCCTACAATGAGCAGTTCTTC.

This chain joins TRBV5-1 and TRBJ2-3, with D hard to call. Trimming removed 0 bases at V and 6 bases at J, with 11 bases between. The germline V gene has CDR1 SGHRS and CDR2 YFSETQ. The CDR3 length is 14 residues. The CDR3 loop is CASSLGVAADTQYF. Here the CDR3 DNA reads TGCGCCAGCAGCTTGGGGGTAGCAGCCGATACGCAGTATTTT.